The clone carrying this T cell receptor beta chain was found a few times. The data belong to a study of beta chain features in type 1 diabetes. As every portion of the isolated RNA was reverse transcribed, the sequencing read expressed TCRB transcripts. The method was immunoSEQ multiplex PCR; TCRdb's version includes in-frame clones alone and lacks a portion of them. This sample has hundreds of thousands of clones, with 15% to 20% found just once. The V gene's germline CDR1 is SQVTM and CDR2 ANQGSEA. CDR3 length equals 16 residues. V trimming: 6 bases; J trimming: 3 bases; junction bases outside the gene matches: 6.

Input material: naive CD4+ T cells from blood. The origin of this receptor is a woman between 18 and 29 years old in good health. The rearrangement uses TRBV29-1 and TRBJ2-2, with 14 bases matching TRBD2. The chain's CDR3 is CSVEGLAGAYTGELFF. CDR3 nucleotide sequence: TGCAGCGTAGAGGGACTAGCGGGAGCCTACACCGGGGAGCTGTTTTTT.